The 25 T cell receptor beta chains in this list originate from one sample, sequenced in a study of CD8 T cells in ankylosing spondylitis. TCRdb passed the 5' RACE reads through MiXCR, listing each CDR3 protein once. Of under 300,000 distinct CDR3 sequences in the sample, under 20% were seen once. Sequenced material: blood, either unsorted or a sorted T cell fraction (not recorded which). Receptors were obtained from a male donor with ankylosing spondylitis or in good health (not recorded which).

The gene calls are TRBV5-5 and TRBJ2-3; maybe TRBD1 (5 bases). The V and J ends lost 2 bases and 3 bases respectively, with 13 bases between them. The CDR3 covers 15 residues. Per the germline V gene, CDR1 is SGHKS and CDR2 is YYEKEE (reference sequence). The CDR3, as DNA: TGTGCCAGCAGCTTTGGATCAGCAGGGACAGATACGCAGTATTTT. Translated, it gives CASSFGSAGTDTQYF.

The J gene is TRBJ1-2, the V gene TRBV5-5; D gene uncertain. This CDR3 has 15 residues. Trimming removed 5 bases from V and 2 bases from J, with 16 bases in between. Germline lookup yields CDR1 SGHKS and CDR2 YYEKEE (reference sequence). The CDR3 coding sequence is TGTGCCAGCAGTTACGATTCCGAGGCAAACTATGGCTACACCTTC. It translates to CASSYDSEANYGYTF. The full variable domain, completed using reference TRBV5-5 and TRBJ1-2, is DAGVTQSPTHLIKTRGQQVTLRCSPISGHKSVSWYQQVLGQGPQFIFQYYEKEERGRGNFPDRFSARQFPNYSSELNVNALLLGDSALYLCASSYDSEANYGYTFGSGTRLTVV.

There are a few counts of this clonotype. The chain recombines TRBV12-3 or TRBV12-4 with TRBJ1-2; TRBD1 matches 8 bases. This CDR3 comprises 12 residues. The trim removed 3 bases at V and 7 bases at J, leaving 1 base unmatched. The CDR3 nucleotides are TGTGCCAGCAGTTTGGGGACAGGTGGCTACACCTTC. Residues: CASSLGTGGYTF.

This clonotype occurred a few times. The gene calls are TRBV15 and TRBJ2-7; 8 nucleotides agree with TRBD2. V was clipped by 5 bases and J by 7 bases; unmatched bases: 10. This CDR3 is 14 amino acids long. Germline V gene sequence: CDR1 LNHNV, CDR2 YYDKDF (reference sequence). CDR3 bases: TGTGCCACCAGCCGCTCAGCGGGAGTAAGGGAGCAGTACTTC. This encodes CATSRSAGVREQYF. The full variable domain, completed using reference TRBV15 and TRBJ2-7, is DAMVIQNPRYQVTQFGKPVTLSCSQTLNHNVMYWYQQKSSQAPKLLFHYYDKDFNNEADTPDNFQSRRPNTSFCFLDIRSPGLGDTAMYLCATSRSAGVREQYFGPGTRLTVT.

This clonotype came up many times. The V and J genes are TRBV4-1 and TRBJ2-4; D is perhaps TRBD1 or TRBD2 (5 bases each). Germline CDR1 MGHRA, CDR2 YSYEKL. The CDR3 runs to 17 residues. V was cut by 1 base and J by 0 bases, with 13 bases left in between. The CDR3: CASSQGGGGLAKNIQYF. In DNA form, the CDR3 reads TGCGCCAGCAGCCAAGGGGGCGGCGGGTTAGCCAAAAACATTCAGTACTTC.

This clonotype was seen repeatedly, ten times or more. This chain joins TRBV12-3 or TRBV12-4 and TRBJ2-3; 11 bases are shared with TRBD2. The CDR3 has 16 residues. V lost 4 bases and J lost 2; bases outside the gene matches: 5. The CDR3 loop is CASSWGLAESTDTQYF. CDR3 coding DNA: TGTGCCAGCAGTTGGGGACTAGCGGAGTCCACAGATACGCAGTATTTT.

This clonotype appeared a few times. The CDR3, as DNA: TGCGCCAGCAGCCAACGAGCGGGCTCTGGGTATGGCTACACCTTC. It is translated as CASSQRAGSGYGYTF. The chain links TRBV4-1 to TRBJ1-2; D call uncertain. Germline-derived CDR1 and CDR2 are MGHRA and YSYEKL. The germline V and J ends were trimmed by 2 bases and 5 bases, with 15 bases remaining between them. The length of the CDR3 is 15 residues.

This clonotype was detected a few times. The chain carries TRBV29-1 and TRBJ2-3; the D gene is possibly TRBD2 (6 bases). Germline values: CDR1 SQVTM, CDR2 ANQGSEA. V dropped 0 bases and J dropped 4 bases, with 17 bases sitting between them. The CDR3 is 16 amino acids. CDR3 sequence (DNA): TGCAGCGTTGAAGATCGGTACGGGGGTTGGGCAGATACGCAGTATTTT. It codes for CSVEDRYGGWADTQYF.

Comment on this clonotype: A much larger clone lies one base from this, so it may be a read error. V gene TRBV24-1 combines with J gene TRBJ2-1, with D perhaps being TRBD1 or TRBD2 (5 bases each). There are 15 residues in the CDR3. The V end lost 3 bases, the J end lost 7 bases, and 15 bases lay between the germline ends. Germline CDR1 KGHDR, CDR2 SFDVKD. The CDR3: CATSDPGATGNEQFF. CDR3 DNA: TGTGCCACCAGTGATCCCGGGGCCACGGGAAATGAGCAGTTCTTC.

The chain employs TRBV11-2 and TRBJ2-1, with 10 bases fitting TRBD2. This CDR3 has 15 amino acids. Germline loops: CDR1 SGHAT, CDR2 FQNNGV. V was clipped by 5 bases and J by 4 bases; unmatched bases: 5. The CDR3 protein is CASSPGLAEYNEQFF. CDR3 in DNA: TGTGCCAGCAGCCCAGGACTAGCGGAGTACAATGAGCAGTTCTTC.

Note on this clonotype: This may stem from a read error, because a much larger clone lies one nucleotide away. V is TRBV20-1 and J is TRBJ1-1, with no clear D. Germline CDR1 and CDR2: DFQATT and SNEGSKA (reference sequence). The CDR3 is 12 residues long. V lost 3 bases and J lost 8, with 13 bases in between. For the CDR3, the DNA is TGCAGTGCTAGCCCTATGAGCCAGGAAGCTTTCTTT. Protein product: CSASPMSQEAFF.

The sample holds many counts of this clonotype. The V call is TRBV5-1, the J call TRBJ1-1, with a tentative D call TRBD1 (6 bases). This CDR3 has 14 residues. The ends were cut back, 2 bases at V and 6 bases at J, with 14 bases in the middle. Germline values: CDR1 SGHRS, CDR2 YFSETQ. CDR3 in amino acids: CASSLNTGSPEAFF. The CDR3 DNA is TGCGCCAGCAGCTTAAACACAGGGTCCCCTGAAGCTTTCTTT.

This clonotype was recorded a few times. The chain carries TRBV13 and TRBJ2-7, with a possible D match to TRBD2 (5 bases). Deletions cut 6 bases from V and 5 bases from J, with 14 bases between. The CDR3 covers 13 residues. Germline CDR1 reads PRHDT; CDR2 reads FYEKMQ (reference sequence). As DNA, the CDR3 is TGTGCCAGCAGTGACGGGATAGAAGACGAGCAGTACTTC. This gives the protein CASSDGIEDEQYF.

The CDR3 bases are TGCGCCAGCAGCCAAGAAGGTGACGTCTACAATGAGCAGTTCTTC. This sequence encodes CASSQEGDVYNEQFF. The rearrangement joins TRBV4-1 to TRBJ2-1; D is undetermined. Germline-derived CDR1 and CDR2 are MGHRA and YSYEKL. The CDR3 extends over 15 amino acids. Trimming removed 0 bases from V and 3 bases from J, with 9 bases in between.

V and J are TRBV29-1 and TRBJ2-3; TRBD2 aligns across 7 bases. V shed 0 bases and J 6 bases; nucleotides not matched to a gene: 18. The germline CDR1 and CDR2 sequences are SQVTM and ANQGSEA. This CDR3 contains 18 residues. DNA of the CDR3: TGCAGCGTTGAAGAACCTCTCACTCGGGCGGGAGTAGCGGATACGCAGTATTTT. Translated, it gives CSVEEPLTRAGVADTQYF.

This clonotype has a count of ten or more. V and J are TRBV12-3 or TRBV12-4 and TRBJ2-3; a weak D match, TRBD2 (6 bases). The length of the CDR3 is 13 residues. V gave up 4 bases and J gave up 5 bases, with 10 bases separating them. The CDR3 DNA follows: TGTGCCAGCAGTTCCCCGCGGGAAGATACGCAGTATTTT. Its translation: CASSSPREDTQYF.

This clonotype came up a few times. The chain uses TRBV5-6 and TRBJ2-5; D unresolved. Germline CDR1 SGHDT, CDR2 YYEEEE. The CDR3 runs to 15 residues. V dropped 0 bases and J dropped 0 bases, with 9 bases sitting between them. The CDR3 loop reads CASSLASGNQETQYF. The CDR3 nucleotides are TGTGCCAGCAGCTTGGCCTCGGGTAACCAAGAGACCCAGTACTTC.

There are many counts of this clonotype. The rearrangement joins TRBV6-5 to TRBJ1-5; D unclear. This CDR3 is 15 amino acids long. Per the germline V gene, CDR1 is MNHEY and CDR2 is SVGAGI. Trimming took 2 bases from V and 0 from J, leaving 8 bases between them. This CDR3 reads CASSYEAYSNQPQHF. DNA of the CDR3: TGTGCCAGCAGTTACGAGGCTTATAGCAATCAGCCCCAGCATTTT.

This rearrangement joins TRBV4-2 to TRBJ2-7; perhaps D is TRBD1 or TRBD2 (5 bases each). Deletions cut 2 bases from V and 6 bases from J, with 8 bases between. Germline V gene sequence: CDR1 LGHNA, CDR2 YNFKEQ. The CDR3 consists of 12 residues. CDR3 coding DNA: TGTGCCAGCAGCCAAACAGGAGGCGAGCAGTACTTC. Translated: CASSQTGGEQYF.

The J gene is TRBJ2-1, the V gene TRBV20-1; the D is unclear. This CDR3 is 17 amino acids long. Looked up from germline, CDR1 is DFQATT and CDR2 is SNEGSKA (reference sequence). The V end lost 3 bases, the J end lost 0 bases, and 18 bases lay between the germline ends. The CDR3 here is CSASKLVTYSSYNEQFF. CDR3 coding DNA: TGCAGTGCTAGCAAGTTGGTGACCTACAGCTCCTACAATGAGCAGTTCTTC.

This clonotype has more than one count but fewer than ten. The gene calls are TRBV27 and TRBJ2-7; TRBD2 matches at 8 bases. Germline loops: CDR1 MNHEY, CDR2 SMNVEV (reference sequence). V lost 2 bases and J lost 3; bases outside the gene matches: 3. The CDR3 spans 14 residues. The CDR3 protein is CASSLMSGSYEQYF. The CDR3 DNA reads TGTGCCAGCAGTTTAATGAGCGGGAGCTACGAGCAGTACTTC.

The rearrangement links TRBV7-9 to TRBJ2-1; D call uncertain. The CDR3 runs to 14 residues. Trimming took off 8 bases at V and 2 bases at J, with 13 bases between the two ends. Germline V gene data show CDR1 as SEHNR and CDR2 as FQNEAQ (reference sequence). For the CDR3, the DNA is TGTGCCAGCCTTCCCCCGGGTACCTACAATGAGCAGTTCTTC. It codes for CASLPPGTYNEQFF.

This clonotype has at least ten counts. The rearrangement links TRBV27 to TRBJ2-3; 14 bases align to TRBD2. J was trimmed by 6 bases and V by 3 bases; bases with no gene match: 2. Germline CDR1 MNHEY, CDR2 SMNVEV (reference sequence). This CDR3 is built from 15 residues. CDR3 sequence reads: CASSLWTSGGDTQYF. The DNA of the CDR3 is TGTGCCAGCAGTTTGTGGACTAGCGGGGGGGATACGCAGTATTTT.

This clonotype was observed at least ten times. The chain couples TRBV29-1 to TRBJ2-7; a weak D match, TRBD2 (6 bases). The germline V and J ends were trimmed by 7 bases and 3 bases, with 13 bases remaining between them. This CDR3 region has 12 residues. Per the germline V gene, CDR1 is SQVTM and CDR2 is ANQGSEA. CDR3 coding DNA: TGCAGCGGGGGGGAGGCGAGCTACGAGCAGTACTTC. As protein: CSGGEASYEQYF.

The J gene is TRBJ2-1, the V gene TRBV29-1, with D maybe TRBD2 (6 bases). Trimming pared 2 bases from V and 10 bases from J, leaving 15 bases between. CDR1 is SQVTM and CDR2 is ANQGSEA in the germline V gene. The CDR3 loop spans 13 amino acids. CDR3 protein: CSVELFLAPEQFF. CDR3 bases: TGCAGCGTTGAATTGTTCCTAGCGCCCGAGCAGTTCTTC.